This TCR beta chain was captured by sequencing in a study of blood T cell repertoires in COVID-19 (dated by TCRdb to 2019 to 2021). Context from the whole study: Samples covering the acute and convalescent phases of COVID-19 were provided by collaborators in the United States, Italy and Spain. The sample metadata nearly always contained a de-identified subject ID, COVID-19 status, age in years and sex. The dataset comprised deeply sampled blood TCRbeta repertoires from subjects exposed to, actively infected with, or recovered from COVID-19. Samples came from the ongoing ImmuneRACE study (first 160 participants) plus 1,254 subjects from 6 global collaborators. The repertoires were made available in a free public database intended to serve as a resource for research on the immune response to SARS-CoV-2. Where available, HLA class I and class II types were taken from metadata supplied by the sample provider and were not determined by assay-based typing. The material from the prospective study consisted of cDNA or gDNA derived from T cells, B-cell-depleted T cells, or PBMCs.

The table lists this clone with a few counts. The antigen this receptor binds is unknown. Nothing much larger sits one base from this clone, and base qualities are not available. The full study reports these points: The quantity of clinical and demographic metadata differed by source and by participant and was supplied without curation.

Trimming costs V 2 bases and J 7 bases, and their ends lie 12 bases apart. Taken from the germline V gene, the CDR1 and CDR2 loops are MNHNS and SASEGT. The CDR3, cysteine through phenylalanine, is 15 amino acids long. Only CDR3 DNA remains: 45 bases, in frame from the first base. Each collaborating institution followed its own protocols to collect whole blood in K2EDTA tubes. For TCRbeta analysis, collaborator samples were shipped as frozen whole blood, as isolated PBMCs, or as DNA extracted from either sample type. TCRbeta CDR3 regions were amplified from genomic DNA using the immunoSEQ Assay, a bias-controlled multiplex PCR. In the paper's pipeline: Within the assay, amplification of reference gene primers was used to estimate how many nucleated cells each sample contained. Sequence reads were collapsed and filtered to measure the absolute abundance of every unique TCRbeta CDR3 rearrangement. For each sample, productive Simpson clonality was calculated as the square root of Simpson's diversity index over productive rearrangements. TCRdb took over this immuneACCESS table, retaining in-frame rearrangements with V and J assigned. Such tables are incomplete; in checked studies, under half of the missing clones stem from an unresolved V gene, and the remainder is unexplained. Clone size and the V and J calls come from that table; the DNA yielded D and trimming. Counted in this sample were 95,000 to 100,000 clones; around 93% of them appeared once. Together, the top ten hold 17% of the sample.

The sequence was obtained from a man aged 50 to 59 with acute or convalescent COVID-19. Sequencing was carried out using peripheral blood. The chain links TRBV6-1 with TRBJ1-6; the D region possibly corresponds to TRBD1 (5 bases align). DNA sequence: TGTGCCAGCAGTGAATCCCCGGAGGGGAATTCACCCCTCCACTTT. Its coded protein is CASSESPEGNSPLHF.